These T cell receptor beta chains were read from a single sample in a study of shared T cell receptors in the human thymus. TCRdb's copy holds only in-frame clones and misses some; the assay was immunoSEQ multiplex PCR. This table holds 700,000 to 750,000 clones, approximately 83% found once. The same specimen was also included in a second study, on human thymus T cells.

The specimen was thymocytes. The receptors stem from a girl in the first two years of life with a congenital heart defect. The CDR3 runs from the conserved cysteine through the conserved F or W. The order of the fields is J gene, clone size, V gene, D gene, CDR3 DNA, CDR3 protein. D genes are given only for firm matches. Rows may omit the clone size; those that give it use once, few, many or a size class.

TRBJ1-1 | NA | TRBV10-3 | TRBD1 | TGTGCCACGGGAGGGGGACAGCCGCCTAATCTTGAAGCTTTCTTT | CATGGGQPPNLEAFF
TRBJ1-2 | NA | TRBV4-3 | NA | TGCGCCAGCAGCCAGCAACCCGGGACAAGGGTCCGCTACACCTTC | CASSQQPGTRVRYTF
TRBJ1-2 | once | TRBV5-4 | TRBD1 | TGTGCCAGCAGCTTGTACAGGGGGCACGGCTACACCTTC | CASSLYRGHGYTF
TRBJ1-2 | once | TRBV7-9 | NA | TGTGCCAGCAGCATCCCACCGGGACAAAACTATGGCTACACCTTC | CASSIPPGQNYGYTF
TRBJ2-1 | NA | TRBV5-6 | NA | TGTGCCAGCAGCTTCCCTCAGGGGGGTAGGAATGAGCAGTTCTTC | CASSFPQGGRNEQFF
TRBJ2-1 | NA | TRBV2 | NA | TGTGCCAGCAGTTCGGACAGTTCGAATGAGCAGTTCTTC | CASSSDSSNEQFF
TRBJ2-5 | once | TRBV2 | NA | TGTGCCAGCAGTTACACGAAGACCCAGTACTTC | CASSYTKTQYF
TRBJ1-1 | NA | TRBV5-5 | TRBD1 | TGTGCCAGCAGCCCACACGACAGGGCCACTGAAGCTTTCTTT | CASSPHDRATEAFF
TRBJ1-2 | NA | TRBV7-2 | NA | TGTGCCAGCAGCTTAGTAGGGGACGAGGGGGTGGGATATGGCTACACCTTC | CASSLVGDEGVGYGYTF
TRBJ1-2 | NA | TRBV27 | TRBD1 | TGTGCCAGCAGTCCATACTCCAGGACAGGGGGTGACTATGGCTACACCTTC | CASSPYSRTGGDYGYTF
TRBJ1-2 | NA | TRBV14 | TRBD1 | TGTGCCAGCAGAGGGACAGGGGGCAAAAATACTACTAACTATGGCTACACCTTC | CASRGTGGKNTTNYGYTF
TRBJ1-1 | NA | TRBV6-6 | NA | TGTGCCAGCAGTCCGGGTCCGAGGGAAAAGAACACTGAAGCTTTCTTT | CASSPGPREKNTEAFF
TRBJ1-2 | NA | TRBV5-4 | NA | TGTGCCAGCAGCTCATGGCATGGACACCTGGTGTATGGCTACACCTTC | CASSSWHGHLVYGYTF
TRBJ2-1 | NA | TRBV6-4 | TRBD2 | TGTGCCAGCAGTGACTCGGAGCGGGGGGGCTACAATGAGCAGTTCTTC | CASSDSERGGYNEQFF
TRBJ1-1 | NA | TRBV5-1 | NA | TGCGCCAGCAGCTTGTCTACTAGTCTTGGGGACACTGAAGCTTTCTTT | CASSLSTSLGDTEAFF
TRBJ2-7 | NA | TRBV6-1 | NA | TGTGCCAGCAGTGAAACGCCTTCCCGGCAGGCCATGTACGAGCAGTACTTC | CASSETPSRQAMYEQYF
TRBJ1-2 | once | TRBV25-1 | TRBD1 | TGTGCCAGCAGTGATTCAGGGGGCAATTTGAGGGATGGCTACACCTTC | CASSDSGGNLRDGYTF
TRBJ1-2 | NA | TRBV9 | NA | TGTGCCAGCAGCGTAGTACCGGGGGACTATGGCTACACCTTC | CASSVVPGDYGYTF
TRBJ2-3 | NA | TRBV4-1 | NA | TGCGCCAGCAGAAGGATCCGGCAAGGCCCTAGAGATACGCAGTATTTT | CASRRIRQGPRDTQYF
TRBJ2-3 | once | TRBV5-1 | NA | TGCGCCAGCAGCTTGGACAGGAGCACGGATACGCAGTATTTT | CASSLDRSTDTQYF
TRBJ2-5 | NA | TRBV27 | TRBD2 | TGTGCCAGCAGTTTTAGGGGGCCGGGACTAGCGGGGGGGCCTCACTTC | CASSFRGPGLAGGPHF
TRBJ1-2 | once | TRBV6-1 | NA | TGTGCCAGCAGCAAGAATGGACAGTACTATGGCTACACCTTC | CASSKNGQYYGYTF
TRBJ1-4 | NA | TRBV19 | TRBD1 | TGTGCCAGCCTCGAAACTTCCGGGACAGCGCGTAATGAAAAACTGTTTTTT | CASLETSGTARNEKLFF
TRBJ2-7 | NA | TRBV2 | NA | TGTGCCAGCAGTGAACCCGACAGCTCCTACGAGCAGTACTTC | CASSEPDSSYEQYF
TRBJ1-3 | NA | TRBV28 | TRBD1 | TGTGCCAGCAGTCCCGGACAGGCTGGAAACACCATATATTTT | CASSPGQAGNTIYF
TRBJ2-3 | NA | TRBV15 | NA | TGTGCCACCAGCAGTACACTAGGAGCCTCCAGCACAGATACGCAGTATTTT | CATSSTLGASSTDTQYF
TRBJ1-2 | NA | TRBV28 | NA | TGTGCCAGCACCCCCCGGAGGATCGGGAAATTCGCTAACTATGGCTACACCTTC | CASTPRRIGKFANYGYTF
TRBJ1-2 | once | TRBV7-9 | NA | TGTGCCAGCAGCTTAGTGGCCCGAGGCTCAGCTAACTATGGCTACACCTTC | CASSLVARGSANYGYTF
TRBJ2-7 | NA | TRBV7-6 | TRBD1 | TGTGCCAGCAGCATCCGTTTGACAGGGCTCCACGAGCAGTACTTC | CASSIRLTGLHEQYF
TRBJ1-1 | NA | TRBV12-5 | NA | TGTGCTAGTGGTTTGGTCATAGTACCCCTCCGGGGGGTTAGGACTGAAGCTTTCTTT | CASGLVIVPLRGVRTEAFF
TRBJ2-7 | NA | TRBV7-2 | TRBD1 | TGTGCCAGCAGCCCCGGACAGGCGAATGGGGGTATACATGACGAGCAGTACTTC | CASSPGQANGGIHDEQYF
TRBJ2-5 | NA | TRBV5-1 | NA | TGCGCCAGCAGCCTAAACCAAGAGACCCAGTACTTC | CASSLNQETQYF
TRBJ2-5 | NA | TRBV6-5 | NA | TGTGCCAGCACCACTTGGAGCACAGAGACCCAGTACTTC | CASTTWSTETQYF
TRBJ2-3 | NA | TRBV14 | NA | TGTGCCAGCAGCCAAGTTTTGGGTCCCGGGGATACGCAGTATTTT | CASSQVLGPGDTQYF
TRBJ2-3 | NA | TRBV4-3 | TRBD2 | TGCGCCAGCAGCCAAGATACTCCCCCCGGAGCGGGGGACACTGGGGATACGCAGTATTTT | CASSQDTPPGAGDTGDTQYF
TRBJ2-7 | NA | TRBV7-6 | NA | TGTGCCAGCAGCCAGACCTCCCGGTCGGGGGGCCGTTCCTACGAGCAGTACTTC | CASSQTSRSGGRSYEQYF
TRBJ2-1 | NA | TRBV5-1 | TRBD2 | TGCGCCAGCAGCCCCAGCGGGGGGAAGGACGAGCAGTTCTTC | CASSPSGGKDEQFF
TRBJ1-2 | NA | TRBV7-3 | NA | TGTGCCAGCAGCTTAAAGGCCGAGGGGGTGGATGGCTACACCTTC | CASSLKAEGVDGYTF
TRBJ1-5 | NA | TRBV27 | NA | TGTGCCAGCAGCCCTAGGACAGCCCGGGGCAATCAGCCCCAGCATTTT | CASSPRTARGNQPQHF
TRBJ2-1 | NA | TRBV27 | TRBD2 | TGTGCCAGCAGTTTTGGGGCGGGGGGGTACAATGAGCAGTTCTTC | CASSFGAGGYNEQFF
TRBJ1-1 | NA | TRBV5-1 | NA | TGCGCCAGCAGCTTCGTGACCGGGAAGGCTTTCTTT | CASSFVTGKAFF
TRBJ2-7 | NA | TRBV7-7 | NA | TGTGCCAGCAGCCAAAGATACAGAGGGGAGCAGTACTTC | CASSQRYRGEQYF